These T cell receptor beta chains were read from a single sample in a study of cytomegalovirus exposure and HLA in healthy donors. Using immunoSEQ multiplex PCR, the repertoire was profiled, and TCRdb retains in-frame clones only, with some absent. The table has 110,000 to 150,000 clones, 70% to 85% seen once. Sequencing used PBMCs. The receptors originated from a woman in her sixties or seventies in good health and CMV-seropositive. The CDR3 runs from the conserved cysteine through the conserved F or W. Each record gives: CDR3 DNA, CDR3 protein, V gene, clone size, D gene, J gene. The D gene is left open where the match is weak. A clone size is listed for some rows: how often the clone was seen (once, few, many), or a class if it is expanded.

CDR3nt: TGTGCCATCAGCGGGGGGTCCTACACTGAAGCTTTCTTT; CDR3aa: CAISGGSYTEAFF; v_gene: TRBV10-3; abundance: few; d_gene: -; j_gene: TRBJ1-1
CDR3nt: TGTGCCAGCAGCGCCGGAGGCGGGTGGGACACCGGGGAGCTGTTTTTT; CDR3aa: CASSAGGGWDTGELFF; v_gene: TRBV5-4; abundance: once; d_gene: -; j_gene: TRBJ2-2
CDR3nt: TGCGCCAGCAGCCGCGGACAGGGGATGAACACTGAAGCTTTCTTT; CDR3aa: CASSRGQGMNTEAFF; v_gene: TRBV4-1; abundance: few; d_gene: TRBD1; j_gene: TRBJ1-1
CDR3nt: TGTGCCAGCAGCTTAGCGTGCGACAGCTCCTCCACCTTC; CDR3aa: CASSLACDSSSTF; v_gene: TRBV7-9; abundance: -; d_gene: -; j_gene: TRBJ1-2
CDR3nt: TGTGCCACCCGGACGGATATCCCGCGCGGGGAGCAGTACTTC; CDR3aa: CATRTDIPRGEQYF; v_gene: TRBV6-1; abundance: -; d_gene: -; j_gene: TRBJ2-7
CDR3nt: TGTGCCAGCAGCAGAGGCTCTAGCGTTTCCTACGAGCAGTACTTC; CDR3aa: CASSRGSSVSYEQYF; v_gene: TRBV9; abundance: -; d_gene: -; j_gene: TRBJ2-7
CDR3nt: TGTGCCAGCAGTGAGGTGGGCTTAGGCACAGATACGCAGTATTTT; CDR3aa: CASSEVGLGTDTQYF; v_gene: TRBV6-1; abundance: few; d_gene: -; j_gene: TRBJ2-3
CDR3nt: TGTGCCAGCAGCCCCAGGGGGGACAGATCCAACTATGGCTACACCTTC; CDR3aa: CASSPRGDRSNYGYTF; v_gene: TRBV7-8; abundance: -; d_gene: TRBD1; j_gene: TRBJ1-2
CDR3nt: TGTGCCAGCAGTGAAGGTACAAATCAGCCCCAGCATTTT; CDR3aa: CASSEGTNQPQHF; v_gene: TRBV6-1; abundance: -; d_gene: -; j_gene: TRBJ1-5
CDR3nt: TGTGCCTGGCGGTCCGGACTATCAGACAATGAGCAGTTCTTC; CDR3aa: CAWRSGLSDNEQFF; v_gene: TRBV30; abundance: -; d_gene: -; j_gene: TRBJ2-1
CDR3nt: TGTGCCAGCAGTTACAATCCCAGGGGGAACACTGAAGCTTTCTTT; CDR3aa: CASSYNPRGNTEAFF; v_gene: TRBV6-5; abundance: -; d_gene: -; j_gene: TRBJ1-1
CDR3nt: TGTGCCAGCAGATCTTCAGAGGGACAGCCCCAGCATTTT; CDR3aa: CASRSSEGQPQHF; v_gene: TRBV28; abundance: -; d_gene: -; j_gene: TRBJ1-5
CDR3nt: TGCGCCAGCAGCCAAGTCCCCAGGGCCACCTACGAGCAGTACTTC; CDR3aa: CASSQVPRATYEQYF; v_gene: TRBV4-1; abundance: -; d_gene: -; j_gene: TRBJ2-7
CDR3nt: TGTGCCAGCAGCGGTAGCGGGACGGGCAATGAGCAGTTCTTC; CDR3aa: CASSGSGTGNEQFF; v_gene: TRBV5-4; abundance: -; d_gene: TRBD2; j_gene: TRBJ2-1
CDR3nt: TGTGCCAGCTCAGGGACAGGGAATCAGCCCCAGCATTTT; CDR3aa: CASSGTGNQPQHF; v_gene: TRBV18; abundance: -; d_gene: TRBD1; j_gene: TRBJ1-5
CDR3nt: TGTGCCAGCAGCGGCCTCTTTACTGAAGCTTTCTTT; CDR3aa: CASSGLFTEAFF; v_gene: TRBV4-2; abundance: few; d_gene: -; j_gene: TRBJ1-1
CDR3nt: TGTGCCATCAAACAATCCAGTGGGGGGACTGAAGCTTTCTTT; CDR3aa: CAIKQSSGGTEAFF; v_gene: TRBV10-3; abundance: -; d_gene: -; j_gene: TRBJ1-1
CDR3nt: TGTGCCAGCACCTTATCACTAGCGGGGGTTAGGCAGTACTTC; CDR3aa: CASTLSLAGVRQYF; v_gene: TRBV2; abundance: -; d_gene: TRBD2; j_gene: TRBJ2-5